The 18 T cell receptor beta chains below come from one sample, sequenced in a study of Graves' ophthalmopathy and Graves' hyperthyroidism. Researchers took RNA transcripts and amplified TCR beta CDR3 regions from them. HTBI primers were used in a first-round RT-PCR, which preceded a second-round multiplex PCR. Via MiXCR, TCRdb re-called the multiplex PCR reads, giving one row per CDR3 protein. Of over a million distinct CDR3 sequences detected, about 40% appear once; the ten largest clones hold roughly 10%. Sample: peripheral blood or thyroid tissue (not recorded which). The receptors stem from an adult man with Graves' hyperthyroidism.

The chain employs TRBV12-3 or TRBV12-4 and TRBJ2-2; 13 bases map to TRBD2. CDR3 size: 16 residues. Trimming cost V 7 bases and J 8 bases; bases outside gene matches: 10. CDR3 nucleotide sequence: TGTGCCAGCACCCAGACGGGACTAGCGGGGTCGGGGGAGCTGTTTTTT. It specifies CASTQTGLAGSGELFF.

This clonotype was seen at least ten times. The chain combines TRBV19 with TRBJ1-1; unclear D gene. The CDR3 is 15 amino acids. Trimming pared 0 bases from V and 0 bases from J, leaving 8 bases between. Germline CDR1 and CDR2: LNHDA and SQIVND (reference sequence). The CDR3 reads CASSIDPSLNTEAFF. The CDR3 DNA follows: TGTGCCAGTAGTATAGACCCCTCGTTGAACACTGAAGCTTTCTTT.

This clonotype was recorded many times. The V gene is TRBV7-2, the J gene TRBJ2-7, with no clear D. Germline CDR1 SGHTA, CDR2 FQGNSA. The CDR3 spans 15 residues. With 1 base removed from V and 4 bases from J, the gap between germline ends came to 14 bases. The CDR3: CASSLGGTRNYEQYF. The CDR3, as DNA: TGTGCCAGCAGCTTAGGGGGAACGCGGAATTACGAGCAGTACTTC.

This clonotype was detected ten times or more. J is TRBJ1-1 and V is TRBV7-2, with 8 bases aligning to TRBD1. V lost 4 bases and J lost 11; bases outside the gene matches: 12. The CDR3 totals 14 residues. Germline V gene data show CDR1 as SGHTA and CDR2 as FQGNSA. CDR3 nucleotides: TGTGCCAGCAGCTCGGACAGGGATGGTCTCTGGGCTTTCTTT. Its translation: CASSSDRDGLWAFF.

This clonotype occurred many times. The J gene is TRBJ2-7, the V gene TRBV7-2, with no clear D. V was cut by 6 bases and J by 6 bases, with 15 bases left in between. Germline assignment: CDR1 SGHTA and CDR2 FQGNSA. This CDR3 is 13 amino acids long. CDR3 sequence reads: CASRPGTWGEQYF. In nucleotides, the CDR3 is TGTGCCAGCAGGCCTGGTACGTGGGGCGAGCAGTACTTC.

About this clonotype: Just one base apart from a much larger clone, this may be a read error. The genes are TRBV10-3 and TRBJ2-7, with 11 bases that match TRBD1. V lost 0 bases, J lost 2 bases, and 9 bases stayed unmatched. Germline CDR1 reads ENHRY; CDR2 reads SYGVKD. CDR3 length: 18 residues. CDR3: CAISESKMGQGGPYEQYF. For the CDR3, the DNA is TGTGCCATCAGTGAGTCGAAGATGGGACAGGGGGGGCCCTACGAGCAGTACTTC.

The table lists this clonotype with a few counts. The rearrangement uses TRBV4-1 and TRBJ2-2; the D gene is possibly TRBD1 (6 bases). CDR1 is MGHRA, CDR2 YSYEKL, per germline. The CDR3 has 18 amino acids. Trimming removed 0 bases at V and 3 bases at J, with 17 bases between. The CDR3 sequence: CASSQERRQAVYTGELFF. CDR3 in DNA: TGCGCCAGCAGCCAAGAACGGAGACAGGCGGTTTACACCGGGGAGCTGTTTTTT.

CDR3 DNA sequence: TGTGCCAGCAGCTGGACAGACCAGAGGCCCCAGCATTTT. Protein: CASSWTDQRPQHF. The rearrangement uses TRBV7-2 and TRBJ1-5; TRBD1 might be the D (6 bases). From germline, CDR1 is SGHTA and CDR2 FQGNSA. V was shortened by 4 bases and J by 9 bases, with 13 bases between the two germline ends. CDR3 length: 13 residues.

This chain links TRBV10-3 with TRBJ1-2; tentatively, D is TRBD1 (5 bases). Trimming took off 6 bases at V and 5 bases at J, with 13 bases between the two ends. This CDR3 region has 13 residues. Looked up from germline, CDR1 is ENHRY and CDR2 is SYGVKD. The CDR3 bases are TGTGCCATCAGGACACAGGAGTCATATGGCTACACCTTC. Its protein product is CAIRTQESYGYTF.

This sequence joins TRBV29-1 and TRBJ1-2; TRBD1 matches 7 bases. CDR3 length equals 14 residues. Trimming cost V 4 bases and J 8 bases; bases outside gene matches: 13. CDR1 and CDR2 (germline): SQVTM, ANQGSEA. The CDR3 loop reads CSVVLRGPWRGYTF. The CDR3 coding sequence is TGCAGCGTTGTCCTTAGGGGGCCATGGCGGGGCTACACCTTC.

This clonotype was recorded at least ten times. The chain combines TRBV11-2 with TRBJ1-6; D possibly corresponds to TRBD1 (5 bases). Germline CDR1 reads SGHAT; CDR2 reads FQNNGV. CDR3 size: 16 residues. V shed 2 bases and J shed 10 bases, with 18 bases lying between them. The CDR3 reads CASSLTHQGLRSPLHF. CDR3 DNA sequence: TGTGCCAGCAGCTTAACTCATCAGGGATTACGGTCACCCCTCCACTTT.

This clonotype appeared a few times. This chain joins TRBV15 and TRBJ1-6; 9 bases map to TRBD1. The germline V gene encodes CDR1 LNHNV and CDR2 YYDKDF (reference sequence). Trimming cost V 3 bases and J 3 bases; bases outside gene matches: 0. The CDR3 totals 15 residues. Written as DNA, the CDR3 is TGTGCCACCAGCAGGGACAGGGGCTATAATTCACCCCTCCACTTT. Translated: CATSRDRGYNSPLHF.

This rearrangement joins TRBV29-1 to TRBJ2-7; D possibly corresponds to TRBD2 (5 bases). The CDR3 contains 13 residues. Trimming shortened V by 6 bases and J by 5 bases, and 17 bases separated the two germline ends. The germline V gene has CDR1 SQVTM and CDR2 ANQGSEA. Here the CDR3 reads CSVVWTEDHEQYF. The CDR3, as DNA: TGCAGCGTCGTATGGACTGAGGACCACGAGCAGTACTTC.

This clonotype appeared many times. The rearrangement uses TRBV10-3 and TRBJ1-6; 7 bases map to TRBD1. CDR1 is ENHRY, CDR2 SYGVKD, per germline. The ends lost 3 bases at V and 5 bases at J; junction bases unmatched: 7. The CDR3 has 16 amino acids. CDR3 residues: CAISDPTGQNNSPLHF. For the CDR3, the DNA is TGTGCCATCAGTGACCCAACGGGACAGAATAATTCACCCCTCCACTTT.

This sequence joins TRBV6-5 and TRBJ1-2, with D possibly being TRBD1 (6 bases). V shed 2 bases and J shed 7 bases, with 14 bases lying between them. The CDR3 is 14 amino acids. In germline, CDR1 is MNHEY, CDR2 SVGAGI. As DNA, the CDR3 is TGTGCCAGCAGTTACAGGGCAGGGGCTGGTGGCTACACCTTC. Translation: CASSYRAGAGGYTF.

This clonotype came up many times. The V call is TRBV5-6, the J call TRBJ2-7, with TRBD2 matching over 11 bases. Per the germline V gene, CDR1 is SGHDT and CDR2 is YYEEEE. CDR3 length: 14 residues. V lost 5 bases to trimming and J lost 3 bases; unmatched junction nucleotides: 4. CDR3 protein: CASRWGTSGYEQYF. CDR3 sequence (DNA): TGTGCCAGCAGGTGGGGGACTAGCGGCTACGAGCAGTACTTC.

There are many counts of this clonotype. The chain is built from TRBV5-1 and TRBJ1-2; 7 positions agree with TRBD1. CDR3 length equals 14 residues. Germline loops: CDR1 SGHRS, CDR2 YFSETQ. J gave up 4 bases and V 3 bases, and 6 bases lay outside the gene matches. CDR3 amino acids: CASSWGTDTYGYTF. CDR3 nucleotides: TGCGCCAGCAGCTGGGGGACAGATACCTATGGCTACACCTTC.

The sample holds many counts of this clonotype. CDR3 sequence (DNA): TGTGCCAGCAGCCCACCCGCCCGCTACGAGCAGTACTTC. As protein: CASSPPARYEQYF. The genes are TRBV7-2 and TRBJ2-7; no reliable D call. Trimming cost V 5 bases and J 3 bases, with 11 bases left between them. This CDR3 contains 13 residues. Per the germline V gene, CDR1 is SGHTA and CDR2 is FQGNSA.